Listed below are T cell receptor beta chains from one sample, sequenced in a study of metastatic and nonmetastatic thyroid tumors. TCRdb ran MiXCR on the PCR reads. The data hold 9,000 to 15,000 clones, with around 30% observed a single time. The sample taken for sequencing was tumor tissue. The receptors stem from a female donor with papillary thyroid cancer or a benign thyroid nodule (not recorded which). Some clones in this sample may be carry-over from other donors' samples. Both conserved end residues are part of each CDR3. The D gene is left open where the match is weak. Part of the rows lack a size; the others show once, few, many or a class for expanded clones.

CDR3: CASSLAGGPYNEQFF
D: TRBD2
J: TRBJ2-1
size: many
V: TRBV9

CDR3: CSAPSPSIQVGNEQFF
D: -
J: TRBJ2-1
size: many
V: TRBV20-1

CDR3: CASTLARGPQPQHF
D: TRBD1
J: TRBJ1-5
size: many
V: TRBV28

CDR3: CASSGTSGGQETQYF
D: TRBD2
J: TRBJ2-5
size: medium-sized
V: TRBV6-1

CDR3: CASSEGQGGETQYF
D: TRBD1
J: TRBJ2-5
size: -
V: TRBV6-1

CDR3: CASIRGGGGNTWELFF
D: -
J: TRBJ2-2
size: -
V: TRBV6-1

CDR3: CASSADFYEQFF
D: -
J: TRBJ2-1
size: few
V: TRBV6-1

CDR3: CASSFRLETQYF
D: -
J: TRBJ2-5
size: -
V: TRBV12-3/TRBV12-4

CDR3: CASSSLAGNEQFF
D: TRBD2
J: TRBJ2-1
size: -
V: TRBV5-6

CDR3: CASKRDSNQPQHF
D: -
J: TRBJ1-5
size: few
V: TRBV2

CDR3: CASSSSGGGGYEQYF
D: TRBD2
J: TRBJ2-7
size: medium-sized
V: TRBV7-2

CDR3: CASSQDNLRYEQYF
D: -
J: TRBJ2-7
size: -
V: TRBV13

CDR3: CSARCVGLYGYTF
D: -
J: TRBJ1-2
size: -
V: TRBV20-1

CDR3: CSASVLEHWLHYNSPLHF
D: -
J: TRBJ1-6
size: medium-sized
V: TRBV20-1

CDR3: CASSQLAGVGEQYF
D: TRBD2
J: TRBJ2-7
size: -
V: TRBV11-2

CDR3: CASKGRPYEQYF
D: -
J: TRBJ2-7
size: few
V: TRBV5-1

CDR3: CSARDLAGGPETQYF
D: TRBD2
J: TRBJ2-5
size: -
V: TRBV20-1

CDR3: CASSSPASGNTIYF
D: -
J: TRBJ1-3
size: few
V: TRBV6-5

CDR3: CASSADRVGTQYF
D: TRBD1
J: TRBJ2-5
size: many
V: TRBV2

CDR3: CASTPWEGDNSPLHF
D: -
J: TRBJ1-6
size: -
V: TRBV6-1

CDR3: CASSFSWSDEQYF
D: -
J: TRBJ2-7
size: few
V: TRBV27

CDR3: CASSLWSYPTNEQFF
D: -
J: TRBJ2-1
size: few
V: TRBV27

CDR3: CATSREAHQGVNYEQYF
D: -
J: TRBJ2-7
size: few
V: TRBV15

CDR3: CRAANTEALF
D: -
J: TRBJ1-1
size: -
V: TRBV20-1

CDR3: CAIRPGLAGHEQFF
D: TRBD2
J: TRBJ2-1
size: -
V: TRBV6-1

CDR3: CASSDSSGATDTQYF
D: -
J: TRBJ2-3
size: medium-sized
V: TRBV6-4

CDR3: CASSQGQLRGDTEAFF
D: -
J: TRBJ1-1
size: -
V: TRBV3-1

CDR3: CATSRDRSVFASYEQYF
D: -
J: TRBJ2-7
size: -
V: TRBV15

CDR3: CSATGLADYNEQFF
D: TRBD2
J: TRBJ2-1
size: once
V: TRBV20-1

CDR3: CASSGDTNNQPQHF
D: -
J: TRBJ1-5
size: medium-sized
V: TRBV6-1

CDR3: CATTRTSGGSYEQYF
D: TRBD2
J: TRBJ2-7
size: -
V: TRBV15

CDR3: CSVPDRGHYGYTF
D: TRBD1
J: TRBJ1-2
size: many
V: TRBV29-1

CDR3: CAISELGDNQPQHF
D: -
J: TRBJ1-5
size: many
V: TRBV10-3